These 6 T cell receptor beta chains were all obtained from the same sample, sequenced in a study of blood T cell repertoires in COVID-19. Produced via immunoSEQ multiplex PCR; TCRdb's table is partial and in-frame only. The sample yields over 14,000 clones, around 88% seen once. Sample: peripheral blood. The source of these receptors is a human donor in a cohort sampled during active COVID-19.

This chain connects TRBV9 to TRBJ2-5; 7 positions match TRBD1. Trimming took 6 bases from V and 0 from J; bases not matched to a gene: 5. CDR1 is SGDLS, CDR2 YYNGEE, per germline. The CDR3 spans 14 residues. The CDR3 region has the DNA TGTGCCAGCATGAGGGGGCAGAACCAAGAGACCCAGTACTTC. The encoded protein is CASMRGQNQETQYF.

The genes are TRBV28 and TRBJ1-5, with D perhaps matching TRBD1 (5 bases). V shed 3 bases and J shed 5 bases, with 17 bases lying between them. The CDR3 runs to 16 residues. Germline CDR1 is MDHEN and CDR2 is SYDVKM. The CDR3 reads CASSLVPDMADQPQHF. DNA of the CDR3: TGTGCCAGCAGTTTGGTTCCGGACATGGCCGATCAGCCCCAGCATTTT.

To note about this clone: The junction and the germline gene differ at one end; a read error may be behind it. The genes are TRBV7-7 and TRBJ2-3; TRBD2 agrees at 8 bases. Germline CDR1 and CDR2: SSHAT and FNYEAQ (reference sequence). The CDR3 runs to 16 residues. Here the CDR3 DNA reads TGTGCTAGCAGCTTAAGGAGCGGGAGATCGGCAGATACGCAGTATTTT. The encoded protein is CASSLRSGRSADTQYF.

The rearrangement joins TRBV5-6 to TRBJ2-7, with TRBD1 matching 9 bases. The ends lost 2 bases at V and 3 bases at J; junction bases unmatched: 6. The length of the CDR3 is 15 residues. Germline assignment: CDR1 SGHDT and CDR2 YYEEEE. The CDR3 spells CASSFPGTGIYEQYF. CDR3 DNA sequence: TGTGCCAGCAGCTTTCCAGGGACAGGGATCTACGAGCAGTACTTC.

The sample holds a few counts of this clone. The CDR3, as DNA: TGTGCCAGCAGAGGCGGAAGCTCACCCCTCCACTTT. It translates to CASRGGSSPLHF. J is TRBJ1-6 and V is TRBV11-3; no firm D call. CDR3 length: 12 residues. Looked up from germline, CDR1 is SGHNT and CDR2 is YENEEA. V lost 6 bases, J lost 10 bases, and 10 bases lay in between.

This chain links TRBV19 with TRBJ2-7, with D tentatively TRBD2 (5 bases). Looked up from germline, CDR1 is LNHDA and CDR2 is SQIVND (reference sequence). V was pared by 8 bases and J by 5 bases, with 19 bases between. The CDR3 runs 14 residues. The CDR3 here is CASSPLGVSDEQYF. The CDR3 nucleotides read TGTGCCAGTTCCCCCCTGGGAGTTTCCGACGAGCAGTACTTC.